The present entry profiles one T cell receptor (beta chain) with its context. Its antigen remains undetermined. The record has no base qualities; no much larger clone is one base away. These data come from a study of graft-versus-host responses after intestinal transplantation (dated by TCRdb to about 2021). Regarding the complete study: The transplants that recipients received were multivisceral, liver-intestinal, or isolated intestinal. Every recipient was given anti-thymocyte globulin induction, followed by about three years of maintenance tacrolimus and steroids. After intestinal transplantation, graft-versus-host and host-versus-graft alloreactive T cell clones in the graft, circulation and bone marrow were tracked using bulk TCR-beta CDR3 sequencing. To identify alloreactive clones, pre-transplant mixed lymphocyte reaction products were sequenced and then compared with unstimulated pre-transplant donor and recipient T cells. Of the roughly 23 intestinal transplant recipients enrolled in the cohort, one of whom was a retransplant, a few patients without pretransplant specimens were excluded. A peak of at least 4% donor T cells among recipient peripheral blood mononuclear cells was the definition used for donor T cell macrochimerism. Rather than being sequenced by the commercial service, samples from a few later patients were sequenced in-house on an Illumina MiSeq and processed with MiXCR.

To prepare the library, the immunoSEQ multiplex PCR assay was applied. For most patients, genomic DNA was isolated with the Qiagen DNeasy Blood and Tissue Kit and sent frozen to Adaptive Biotechnologies for TCR sequencing. For most patients, high-throughput TCR-beta CDR3 sequencing of genomic DNA was performed by Adaptive Biotechnologies. Under the source paper's analysis protocol: Adaptive's ImmunoSEQ software supplied the TCR sequencing data for 18 patients, while MiXCR and VDJtools were used to process a few other patients. To correct CD4 versus CD8 sorting errors, sequences present in both subsets at a frequency ratio below 5:1 were removed. CDR3 nucleotide sequences shared between donor and recipient were removed because their origin could not be assigned. At least 2-fold expansion over unstimulated cells and a minimum CFSE-low frequency of 0.002% (template counts) or 0.001% (read counts) were required for clones to be classified as alloreactive. Clones were considered mappable if detected in sequenced pre-transplant spleen, lymph node, or MLR CFSE-low populations of the donor or recipient. The cumulative frequency of alloreactive clones was calculated as a percentage of all sequences, weighted by copy number. Not all clones reach the TCRdb copy of this immuneACCESS table, which keeps in-frame sequences only. Checked studies attribute under half of the gap to unresolved V genes and leave the rest unexplained. The DNA gave D and trimming, while V, J and clone size come from that table. This sample gives about 41,000 clones in total; about 95% of them show up just once. Approximately 0.54% of the sample goes to the ten largest clones.

The meaning of the sample's time point label: cells obtained before transplantation from donor or recipient. CD3+CD4+ and CD3+CD8+ populations were FACS-sorted from unstimulated pre-transplant donor and recipient cells taken from spleen or lymph nodes. Overall study results and their limits: The conclusions were limited by the relatively low number and heterogeneity of the intestinal transplant patients. Early after transplant, peak levels of circulating GvH clones were associated with declines in HvG clones. GvH clones turned up in recipient bone marrow, with some appearing earlier in ileal mucosa or blood, a pattern consistent with an intestinal mucosal origin. In patients with donor T cell macrochimerism, the allografts had high GvH to HvG T cell clonal ratios.

This TCR was recovered from a human donor who was the organ donor for an intestinal transplant. Sequences were derived from unstimulated CD8+ T cells sorted from spleen or lymph node cells, sampled before transplant.

The CDR3 reads CASSGSYRSSYEQYF. The nucleotide sequence is TGTGCCAGCAGCGGATCTTACAGATCGTCCTACGAGCAGTACTTC. Rearrangement joined TRBV7-9 to TRBJ2-7; the D gene cannot be resolved reliably. The germline V gene (reference sequence) specifies SEHNR as CDR1 and FQNEAQ as CDR2. V loses 5 bases of germline sequence and J loses 1 base, and the interval between the two ends is 15 bases. Including cysteine and phenylalanine, the CDR3 has 15 amino acids. Only the CDR3 DNA is retained, 45 bases long and in frame from the first base.